This T cell receptor (beta chain) was captured in a study of regulatory T cells in long-lasting Graves disease. General observations from the study: Newly diagnosed patients shared about a thousand public clonotypes; persistent patients shared some 2,700. Those with persistent Graves' had less TCR diversity than newly diagnosed patients.

Turning to this clonotype: Its antigen is unknown.

As for time point: persistent/refractory GD, antithyroid drugs over 5 years with positive TRAb. From PBMCs, RNA was extracted and then used to make the TCR library. Assembly of TCR beta libraries relied on iRepertoire HTBI primers together with Arm-PCR of CDR3 regions. TCRdb analysed the multiplex PCR reads with MiXCR anew, one entry per CDR3 protein. The data contain about 310,000 distinct CDR3 sequences, 20% to 25% of them singletons. Per germline, CDR1 PRHDT and CDR2 FYEKMQ (reference sequence). The CDR3 length is 11 residues. Sequencing used peripheral blood mononuclear cells (PBMCs), obtained when the disease was refractory, from a patient treated with antithyroid drugs. V is TRBV13 and J is TRBJ2-7; 10 nucleotides line up with TRBD2. The clonotype originates from a female donor with Graves disease. CDR3 region: CASSLAGEDPV. CDR3 bases: TGTGCCAGCAGCCTAGCGGGAGAAGACCCGGTC.